This passage covers 14 T cell receptor beta chains from one sample sequenced in a study of Ad26.COV2.S vaccination and SARS-CoV-2 variants. Treatment: about 20 received Ad26.COV2.S at low or high dose, single or two shots; about five received placebo; per-sample allocation not given. Day 63 after the first injection of vaccine or placebo was the sampling time. Clones were read by immunoSEQ multiplex PCR, and TCRdb kept only the in-frame ones, dropping some. The sample lists 350,000 to 500,000 clones, roughly 90% occurring once. The sequencing here drew on peripheral blood, taken in a trial of Ad26.COV2.S vaccine versus placebo. These receptors were taken from a person between 18 and 65 years old who received the Ad26.COV2.S COVID-19 vaccine or a placebo.

This CDR3 reads CATSTRTGNTGELFF. The CDR3 bases are TGTGCCACCAGCACTAGGACAGGGAACACCGGGGAGCTGTTTTTT. The J gene is TRBJ2-2, the V gene TRBV15; the match to TRBD1 covers 7 bases. Germline V gives CDR1 LNHNV, CDR2 YYDKDF (reference sequence). With 4 bases clipped from V and 1 base from J, the junction kept 3 bases outside the gene matches. This CDR3 contains 15 residues. Complete variable domain (other parts from reference TRBV15 and TRBJ2-2): DAMVIQNPRYQVTQFGKPVTLSCSQTLNHNVMYWYQQKSSQAPKLLFHYYDKDFNNEADTPDNFQSRRPNTSFCFLDIRSPGLGDTAMYLCATSTRTGNTGELFFGEGSRLTVL.

This clone has a single count. V gene TRBV18 combines with J gene TRBJ1-3; a weak D match, TRBD1 (6 bases). CDR3 length: 16 amino acids. CDR1 is KGHSH, CDR2 LQKENI, per germline. Trimming removed 0 bases from V and 0 bases from J, with 9 bases in between. CDR3 loop: CASSPPGAISGNTIYF. In DNA form, the CDR3 reads TGTGCCAGCTCACCACCGGGGGCGATCTCTGGAAACACCATATATTTT.

The chain has TRBV7-2 and TRBJ1-1; a possible D gene is TRBD1 (6 bases). The CDR3 has 15 amino acids. Germline assignment: CDR1 SGHTA and CDR2 FQGNSA. The ends were cut back, 5 bases at V and 11 bases at J, with 24 bases in the middle. CDR3 DNA: TGTGCCAGCAGCCTCCAACAGGGATCCTTGGGCGGGGCTTTCTTT. It translates to CASSLQQGSLGGAFF.

This clone was seen only once. The gene calls are TRBV28 and TRBJ1-2; TRBD1 matches 7 bases. CDR3 size: 15 residues. V shed 5 bases and J 0 bases; nucleotides not matched to a gene: 6. The germline CDR1 and CDR2 sequences are MDHEN and SYDVKM. In nucleotides, the CDR3 is TGTGCCAGCAGTCCGCAGGGGGGGACTAACTATGGCTACACCTTC. Translation: CASSPQGGTNYGYTF.

The V gene is TRBV11-2, the J gene TRBJ2-1, with D perhaps matching TRBD2 (6 bases). The V gene lost 6 bases and the J gene lost 2 bases, with 11 bases spanning the gap. The germline gives CDR1 SGHAT, CDR2 FQNNGV. This CDR3 contains 14 residues. The CDR3 DNA reads TGTGCCAGCAGTACTACTAGCACCTACAATGAGCAGTTCTTC. Amino acid sequence: CASSTTSTYNEQFF. Drawing the rest from reference TRBV11-2 and TRBJ2-1, the complete variable domain is EAGVAQSPRYKIIEKRQSVAFWCNPISGHATLYWYQQILGQGPKLLIQFQNNGVVDDSQLPKDRFSAERLKGVDSTLKIQPAKLEDSAVYLCASSTTSTYNEQFFGPGTRLTVL.

This chain connects TRBV4-1 to TRBJ2-5; D not certain. The CDR3 covers 15 residues. Trimming stripped 0 bases from V and 4 bases from J, with 12 bases between. Germline assignment: CDR1 MGHRA and CDR2 YSYEKL. The CDR3 region is CASSQESRLSETQYF. The CDR3 bases are TGCGCCAGCAGCCAAGAAAGCAGGTTGTCAGAGACCCAGTACTTC.

The count of this clone is one. The V gene is TRBV7-2, the J gene TRBJ2-1; 16 nucleotides line up with TRBD2. Germline assignment: CDR1 SGHTA and CDR2 FQGNSA. The CDR3 length is 17 residues. The V segment lost 5 bases and the J segment 7 bases; nucleotides outside the gene matches: 8. CDR3 loop: CASSPHLGLAGGNEQFF. Here the CDR3 DNA reads TGTGCCAGCAGCCCCCATCTGGGACTAGCGGGGGGGAATGAGCAGTTCTTC.

The chain uses TRBV9 and TRBJ1-2, with TRBD1 as a possible D gene (6 bases). Trimming took off 0 bases at V and 7 bases at J, with 13 bases between the two ends. CDR3 size: 14 residues. CDR1 SGDLS and CDR2 YYNGEE come from the germline V gene. The CDR3 nucleotides read TGTGCCAGCAGCGTAGGCATAGGGGGGTCTGGCTACACCTTC. The encoded protein is CASSVGIGGSGYTF.

The V and J genes are TRBV5-6 and TRBJ2-1; no clear D gene. The CDR3 length is 12 residues. The germline CDR1 and CDR2 sequences are SGHDT and YYEEEE. Trimming left V 0 bases short and J 9 bases short, with 7 bases between. CDR3: CASSLGALEQFF. CDR3 nucleotide sequence: TGTGCCAGCAGCTTGGGGGCTCTTGAGCAGTTCTTC.

The chain combines TRBV7-9 with TRBJ1-3; no definite D call. The CDR3 sequence is 14 residues long. Trimming took off 6 bases at V and 0 bases at J, with 9 bases between the two ends. Germline V gene lookup returns CDR1 SEHNR and CDR2 FQNEAQ (reference sequence). The CDR3 DNA follows: TGTGCCAGCAGTTCCCCAGACTCTGGAAACACCATATATTTT. Translated, it gives CASSSPDSGNTIYF.

This rearrangement joins TRBV7-9 to TRBJ1-6, with D tentatively TRBD1 (6 bases). The germline CDR1 and CDR2 sequences are SEHNR and FQNEAQ (reference sequence). Trimming removed 7 bases from V and 10 bases from J, with 14 bases in between. The length of the CDR3 is 13 residues. The CDR3, as DNA: TGTGCCAGCACTACAGGGAGTGGGTCACCCCTCCACTTT. Translating it yields CASTTGSGSPLHF.

The chain carries TRBV19 and TRBJ1-1; 7 bases match TRBD1. J lost 4 bases, V lost 1 base, and 6 bases had no gene match. This CDR3 has 15 residues. Looked up from germline, CDR1 is LNHDA and CDR2 is SQIVND (reference sequence). CDR3 bases: TGTGCCAGTAGTATAGGTTTAGGGGGCCGCACTGAAGCTTTCTTT. It yields the protein CASSIGLGGRTEAFF.

The genes are TRBV19 and TRBJ1-5; D is unclear. CDR1 is LNHDA, CDR2 SQIVND, per germline (reference sequence). The length of the CDR3 is 18 residues. V was cut by 3 bases and J by 4 bases, with 22 bases left in between. The DNA for the CDR3 is TGTGCCAGTAGTATTGGGTTTCGGCGGACGGTGAGGAATCAGCCCCAGCATTTT. Amino acid sequence: CASSIGFRRTVRNQPQHF.

The chain links TRBV6-2 or TRBV6-3 to TRBJ2-5; 7 nucleotides agree with TRBD1. Unmatched junction bases numbered 4, after V lost 4 bases and J lost 2 bases. The germline CDR1 and CDR2 sequences are MNHEY and SVGEGT. The CDR3 contains 14 residues. The CDR3 DNA reads TGTGCCAGCAGTTGGGACAGCTTACAAGAGACCCAGTACTTC. It translates to CASSWDSLQETQYF.